This T cell receptor beta chain came from a study of PD-L1 blockade in urothelial cancer. Study as a whole: Patients' histories included 0 to 3 prior chemotherapy regimens. The analyses of blood took place 3 weeks (second dose) and 6 weeks after treatment start.

Time point specified: pretreatment peripheral blood. Patients' cancers were locally advanced or metastatic urothelial carcinomas. Germline assignment: CDR1 MGHRA and CDR2 YSYEKL. J lost 7 bases, V lost 5 bases, and 5 bases had no gene match. The CDR3 contains 15 residues. TCRdb's copy holds only in-frame clones and misses some; the assay was immunoSEQ multiplex PCR. Among under 95,000 clones, about 83% were seen once, and the ten largest hold 2% to 2.5%. In its sample, this clone is medium-sized (0.01 to 0.1%). The chain couples TRBV4-1 to TRBJ2-1; 13 bases map to TRBD2. The sample was PBMCs, taken around atezolizumab (anti-PD-L1) treatment. This TCR came from a man in his 60s with urothelial cancer. The CDR3 DNA is TGCGCCAGCAGCTTAGGACTAGCGGGGGAAAATGAGCAGTTCTTC. Translation gives CASSLGLAGENEQFF.